The T cell receptor (beta chain) under discussion was sequenced for a study of blood T cell repertoires in COVID-19. Study as a whole: Material from acute and convalescent COVID-19 was sourced from the United States, Italy and Spain.

This table comes from immunoSEQ multiplex PCR, and its TCRdb copy is limited to in-frame clones, with some not included. The sample consists of over 50,000 clones, 70% to 90% of them appearing once. The CDR3 sequence is 16 residues long. V shed 5 bases, J shed 3 bases, and the junction held 8 bases outside the gene matches. Germline values: CDR1 SGHTA, CDR2 FQGNSA. J is TRBJ2-1 and V is TRBV7-2; 9 positions agree with TRBD2. The receptor comes from a human donor in a cohort sampled during active COVID-19. The sample comprised peripheral blood. In nucleotides, the CDR3 is TGTGCCAGCAGCCCGACGGGACTAGCTTTCTACAATGAGCAGTTCTTC. This gives the protein CASSPTGLAFYNEQFF.